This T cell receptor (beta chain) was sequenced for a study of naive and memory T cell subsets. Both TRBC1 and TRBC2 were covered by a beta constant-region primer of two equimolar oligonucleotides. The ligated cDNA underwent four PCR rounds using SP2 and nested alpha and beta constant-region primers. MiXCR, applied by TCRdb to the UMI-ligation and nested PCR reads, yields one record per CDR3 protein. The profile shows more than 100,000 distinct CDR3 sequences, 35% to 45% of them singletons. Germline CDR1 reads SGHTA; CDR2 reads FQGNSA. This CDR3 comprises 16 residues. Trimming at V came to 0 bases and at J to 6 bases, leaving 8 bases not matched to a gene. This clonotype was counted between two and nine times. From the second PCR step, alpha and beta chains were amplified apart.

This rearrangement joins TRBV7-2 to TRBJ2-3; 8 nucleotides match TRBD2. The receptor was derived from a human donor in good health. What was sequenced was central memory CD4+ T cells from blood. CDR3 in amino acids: CASSLAAGLASDTQYF. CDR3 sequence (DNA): TGTGCCAGCAGCTTAGCGGCCGGACTAGCATCTGATACGCAGTATTTT.